This TCR beta chain was recovered during a study of blood T cell repertoires in COVID-19. Clones were sequenced by immunoSEQ multiplex PCR, and TCRdb holds only the in-frame ones, with some missing. Among 300,000 to 450,000 clones listed, approximately 87% were seen once. Trimming cost V 5 bases and J 1 base; bases outside gene matches: 4. The CDR3 is 15 residues long. Germline assignment: CDR1 LNHDA and CDR2 SQIVND (reference sequence). Sequenced input: peripheral blood. The V gene is TRBV19, the J gene TRBJ2-2; 7 bases map to TRBD1. This TCR derives from a woman younger than 45 with COVID-19, enrolled during active disease. CDR3 DNA sequence: TGTGCCAGTAGTCCCCGGACAGGGAACACCGGGGAGCTGTTTTTT. Translation gives CASSPRTGNTGELFF.